One sample yielded the 26 T cell receptor beta chains listed below, sequenced in a study of identical twins. TCRdb re-analysed the 5' RACE reads in MiXCR, keeping a single row per CDR3 protein. The table includes some 1,700,000 distinct CDR3 sequences, roughly a third detected once. Sequenced sample: cord blood. These TCRs come from a newborn girl in good health.

The chain joins TRBV28 to TRBJ1-1; a possible D gene is TRBD1 (5 bases). Trimming stripped 2 bases from V and 1 base from J, with 11 bases between. Germline loops: CDR1 MDHEN, CDR2 SYDVKM. This CDR3 region has 15 residues. CDR3 DNA: TGTGCCAGCAGTTTAAGTCGGGGGAAGAACACTGAAGCTTTCTTT. Translation: CASSLSRGKNTEAFF.

This clonotype occurred many times. V gene TRBV29-1 combines with J gene TRBJ2-3, with a tentative D call TRBD2 (5 bases). Trimming cost V 4 bases and J 0 bases, with 11 bases left between them. The CDR3 covers 14 residues. The germline V gene encodes CDR1 SQVTM and CDR2 ANQGSEA. CDR3 loop: CSVGVALSTDTQYF. The CDR3 DNA is TGCAGCGTTGGTGTAGCGCTCAGCACAGATACGCAGTATTTT.

CDR3 loop: CASGASGRGNEQFF. The CDR3 coding sequence is TGTGCCAGCGGGGCTAGCGGGAGAGGGAATGAGCAGTTCTTC. This rearrangement joins TRBV12-3 or TRBV12-4 to TRBJ2-1; 10 bases align to TRBD2. Losses at the gene ends were 8 bases for V and 7 bases for J; bases not matched to a gene: 8. This CDR3 contains 14 residues.

This clonotype occurred a few times. This chain links TRBV20-1 with TRBJ2-3; D gene ambiguous. The CDR3 extends over 14 amino acids. Trimming left V 6 bases short and J 0 bases short, with 13 bases between. Germline V gives CDR1 DFQATT, CDR2 SNEGSKA (reference sequence). CDR3 protein: CSAPRVSSTDTQYF. The CDR3 coding sequence is TGCAGTGCCCCAAGGGTGTCTAGCACAGATACGCAGTATTTT.

In its sample, this clonotype was seen a few times. The chain recombines TRBV5-5 with TRBJ1-6; tentatively, D is TRBD1 (6 bases). The CDR3 runs to 16 residues. Trimming took 4 bases from V and 0 from J, leaving 11 bases between them. Germline CDR1 SGHKS, CDR2 YYEKEE (reference sequence). The CDR3 region has the DNA TGTGCCAGCAGCGCACTACAGGGCTCCTATAATTCACCCCTCCACTTT. This gives the protein CASSALQGSYNSPLHF. The full variable domain, in which reference TRBV5-5 and TRBJ1-6 provide the parts outside the CDR3, is DAGVTQSPTHLIKTRGQQVTLRCSPISGHKSVSWYQQVLGQGPQFIFQYYEKEERGRGNFPDRFSARQFPNYSSELNVNALLLGDSALYLCASSALQGSYNSPLHFGNGTRLTVT.

The CDR3 loop reads CAVQSGTAYGYTF. The DNA of the CDR3 is TGTGCCGTTCAATCCGGGACAGCTTATGGCTACACCTTC. J is TRBJ1-2 and V is TRBV28; 7 nucleotides agree with TRBD1. The ends lost 11 bases at V and 5 bases at J; junction bases unmatched: 11. The CDR3 loop spans 13 amino acids. Germline CDR1 is MDHEN and CDR2 is SYDVKM.

The V call is TRBV20-1, the J call TRBJ1-2; 8 nucleotides agree with TRBD1. This CDR3 region has 17 residues. Germline CDR1 DFQATT, CDR2 SNEGSKA (reference sequence). J was trimmed by 1 base and V by 3 bases; bases with no gene match: 13. The CDR3 reads CSARGFTGGGFNYGYTF. CDR3 bases: TGCAGTGCTAGGGGATTCACAGGGGGGGGCTTTAACTATGGCTACACCTTC.

V gene TRBV15 combines with J gene TRBJ2-1, with a tentative D call TRBD2 (5 bases). Looked up from germline, CDR1 is LNHNV and CDR2 is YYDKDF (reference sequence). The V gene lost 1 base and the J gene lost 3 bases, with 7 bases spanning the gap. The CDR3 has 14 residues. This CDR3 reads CATSRGTSYNEQFF. The CDR3 nucleotides are TGTGCCACCAGCAGAGGAACTAGCTACAATGAGCAGTTCTTC.

V usage is TRBV28 and J usage is TRBJ2-1; 14 bases align to TRBD2. The ends lost 2 bases at V and 0 bases at J; junction bases unmatched: 9. Germline V lookup: CDR1 MDHEN, CDR2 SYDVKM. The CDR3 is 20 amino acids. The CDR3 DNA is TGTGCCAGCAGTTTAAGACTAGCGGGAGGGCCTATAAGCTCCTACAATGAGCAGTTCTTC. Translating it yields CASSLRLAGGPISSYNEQFF.

This clonotype was seen ten or more times. V is TRBV5-1 and J is TRBJ1-2; possibly TRBD1 for D (5 bases). This CDR3 has 14 residues. Germline loops: CDR1 SGHRS, CDR2 YFSETQ. V was trimmed by 5 bases and J by 4 bases, leaving 15 bases between them. CDR3 coding DNA: TGCGCCAGCAGTAACACAGGATCCTCCTATGGCTACACCTTC. This codes for CASSNTGSSYGYTF.

The chain couples TRBV6-5 to TRBJ1-4, with 8 bases lining up with TRBD1. Trimming took 2 bases from V and 8 from J; bases not matched to a gene: 10. CDR1 is MNHEY and CDR2 is SVGAGI in the germline V gene. CDR3 length: 16 amino acids. The CDR3 loop reads CASSYTSLTGDEKLFF. The CDR3 bases are TGTGCCAGCAGTTACACCTCCCTGACAGGGGACGAAAAACTGTTTTTT.

Of note for this clonotype: A much larger clonotype is one base distant, so this may be a read error. Written as DNA, the CDR3 is TGTGCCGCCAGCAGAACTAGCGGGGGCTCCTACAATGAGCAGTTCTTC. It codes for CAASRTSGGSYNEQFF. J is TRBJ2-1 and V is TRBV15; TRBD2 aligns across 11 bases. The CDR3 is 16 amino acids. CDR1 and CDR2 from the germline V gene are LNHNV and YYDKDF (reference sequence).

This chain uses TRBV3-1 with TRBJ2-7; TRBD2 matches at 13 bases. Germline V gene sequence: CDR1 LGHDT, CDR2 YNNKEL (reference sequence). The CDR3 consists of 16 residues. V shed 0 bases and J 9 bases; nucleotides not matched to a gene: 8. DNA of the CDR3: TGTGCCAGCAGCCAAGAAGGAGGACTAGCGGGAGCTGCGCAGTACTTC. The encoded protein is CASSQEGGLAGAAQYF.

This rearrangement joins TRBV2 to TRBJ2-5; 7 nucleotides match TRBD2. Unmatched junction bases numbered 2, after V lost 5 bases and J lost 5 bases. Germline-derived CDR1 and CDR2 are SNHLY and FYNNEI. CDR3 length: 12 residues. The CDR3 nucleotides read TGTGCCAGCAGTCGTAGCGGGGAGACCCAGTACTTC. It translates to CASSRSGETQYF.

This clonotype appeared a few times. The gene calls are TRBV30 and TRBJ2-3, with 11 nucleotides matching TRBD2. The V gene end was trimmed by 4 bases and the J gene end by 4 bases; junction bases not matched to a gene: 7. Looked up from germline, CDR1 is GTSNPN and CDR2 is SVGIG (reference sequence). The CDR3 contains 15 residues. CDR3 nucleotide sequence: TGTGCCTGGAAGGGGACTAGCGGTCGGGCAGATACGCAGTATTTT. Translation gives CAWKGTSGRADTQYF.

This clonotype was seen only a few times. The chain is built from TRBV12-3 or TRBV12-4 and TRBJ2-7; D is unresolved. V gave up 4 bases and J gave up 4 bases, with 8 bases separating them. The CDR3 is made up of 12 amino acids. CDR3 region: CASSSRFYEQYF. In DNA, the CDR3 is TGTGCCAGCAGTTCCAGATTTTACGAGCAGTACTTC.

This clonotype was counted between two and nine times. One junction end does not reproduce the germline sequence, and a read error may be involved. The V gene is TRBV20-1, the J gene TRBJ1-3, with D possibly TRBD1 on 6 matching bases. The CDR3 contains 17 residues. CDR1 is DFQATT and CDR2 is SNEGSKA in the germline V gene (reference sequence). The CDR3: CGARDWRGGLSGNTIYF. In DNA form, the CDR3 reads TGCGGTGCTAGAGATTGGCGGGGGGGCCTCTCTGGAAACACCATATATTTT.

The chain couples TRBV5-1 to TRBJ1-1; 7 nucleotides align to TRBD1. The CDR3 consists of 15 residues. CDR1 and CDR2 from the germline V gene are SGHRS and YFSETQ. The J segment lost 1 base and the V segment lost 6 bases, leaving 9 bases of the junction unmatched. In DNA form, the CDR3 reads TGCGCCAGCACCTCACTAAGGGGGCGGAACACTGAAGCTTTCTTT. Its translation: CASTSLRGRNTEAFF.

The chain carries TRBV24-1 and TRBJ2-3; D could derive from TRBD1 or TRBD2 (5 bases each). Germline V lookup: CDR1 KGHDR, CDR2 SFDVKD. Trimming shortened V by 12 bases and J by 3 bases, and 21 bases separated the two germline ends. The CDR3 is 15 residues long. This CDR3 reads CAPPRDLRDTDTQYF. CDR3 sequence (DNA): TGTGCCCCGCCTCGGGACCTACGGGATACAGATACGCAGTATTTT.

The J gene is TRBJ1-1, the V gene TRBV6-5; a possible D gene is TRBD1 (6 bases). The CDR3 is made up of 12 amino acids. Germline assignment: CDR1 MNHEY and CDR2 SVGAGI. The V and J ends lost 6 bases and 11 bases respectively, with 16 bases between them. The CDR3 loop is CASRRHQGSAFF. The CDR3 bases are TGTGCCAGCAGGAGACATCAGGGGTCGGCTTTCTTT.

This clonotype was observed a handful of times. The chain uses TRBV28 and TRBJ1-4; D perhaps matches TRBD1 (6 bases). The CDR3 has 15 amino acids. Looked up from germline, CDR1 is MDHEN and CDR2 is SYDVKM. Trimming cost V 6 bases and J 4 bases, with 15 bases left between them. This CDR3 reads CASSPRGGFNEKLFF. The CDR3 bases are TGTGCCAGCAGCCCAAGGGGGGGATTTAATGAAAAACTGTTTTTT.

The chain is built from TRBV10-3 and TRBJ2-5; perhaps TRBD2 as D (6 bases). CDR1 is ENHRY, CDR2 SYGVKD, per germline. The ends were cut back, 6 bases at V and 4 bases at J, with 12 bases in the middle. The length of the CDR3 is 13 residues. In DNA, the CDR3 is TGTGCCATCAGGGGGAGACTAGGAGAGACCCAGTACTTC. Its translation: CAIRGRLGETQYF.

The rearrangement links TRBV20-1 to TRBJ2-6, with a possible D match to TRBD1 (6 bases). The V and J ends lost 8 bases and 4 bases respectively, with 15 bases between them. This CDR3 is built from 14 residues. CDR1 DFQATT and CDR2 SNEGSKA come from the germline V gene (reference sequence). The CDR3 sequence is CSTTGGDGANVLTF. The DNA for the CDR3 is TGCAGTACGACAGGTGGGGACGGGGCCAACGTCCTGACTTTC.

The chain uses TRBV28 and TRBJ2-4, with 9 bases lining up with TRBD2. The CDR3 covers 13 residues. J was trimmed by 9 bases and V by 2 bases; bases with no gene match: 2. Germline loops: CDR1 MDHEN, CDR2 SYDVKM. As DNA, the CDR3 is TGTGCCAGCAGTTTAGGGACTAGCTCCATTCAGTACTTC. Translated: CASSLGTSSIQYF. Full variable domain (missing parts from reference TRBV28 and TRBJ2-4): DVKVTQSSRYLVKRTGEKVFLECVQDMDHENMFWYRQDPGLGLRLIYFSYDVKMKEKGDIPEGYSVSREKKERFSLILESASTNQTSMYLCASSLGTSSIQYFGAGTRLSVL.

This chain joins TRBV20-1 and TRBJ2-6; D gene ambiguous. The V gene's germline CDR1 is DFQATT and CDR2 SNEGSKA (reference sequence). The CDR3 has 14 residues. V lost 5 bases, J lost 1 base, and 9 bases lay in between. CDR3: CSALDTSGANVLTF. The CDR3 nucleotides read TGCAGTGCTCTTGACACTTCTGGGGCCAACGTCCTGACTTTC.

This sequence joins TRBV30 and TRBJ1-1; 8 bases fit TRBD1. Germline V gives CDR1 GTSNPN, CDR2 SVGIG (reference sequence). V lost 8 bases, J lost 5 bases, and 16 bases stayed unmatched. This CDR3 is 15 amino acids long. CDR3 nucleotides: TGTGCCCGGATCCGGGACAGGCACATCCTGACTGAAGCTTTCTTT. Its translation is CARIRDRHILTEAFF.